The 10 T cell receptor beta chains below all came from one sample that was sequenced in a study of cytomegalovirus exposure and HLA in healthy donors. A multiplex PCR was run with 60 Vbeta primers and 13 Jbeta primers. Profiling relied on immunoSEQ multiplex PCR, and the TCRdb table lists in-frame clones only, not all of them. This table has fewer than 200,000 clones, 70% to 90% appearing once. Specimen: PBMCs. The receptors shown here come from a woman in her twenties or thirties in good health and CMV-seronegative.

This sequence joins TRBV7-9 and TRBJ2-2; D might be TRBD1 (8 bases). This CDR3 contains 15 residues. CDR1 is SEHNR, CDR2 FQNEAQ, per germline (reference sequence). Trimming removed 5 bases from V and 6 bases from J, with 16 bases in between. The CDR3 region is CASSPRTGRAGELFF. The CDR3 DNA is TGTGCCAGCAGCCCCCGGACAGGGAGGGCCGGGGAGCTGTTTTTT. Variable domain in full (rest from reference TRBV7-9 and TRBJ2-2): DTGVSQNPRHKITKRGQNVTFRCDPISEHNRLYWYRQTLGQGPEFLTYFQNEAQLEKSRLLSDRFSAERPKGSFSTLEIQRTEQGDSAMYLCASSPRTGRAGELFFGEGSRLTVL.

This clone occurred once. The chain carries TRBV4-3 and TRBJ1-1; D may be TRBD1 (5 bases). CDR1 LGHNA and CDR2 YSLEER come from the germline V gene. The V and J ends lost 3 bases and 1 base respectively, with 12 bases between them. The CDR3 has 15 residues. The CDR3 nucleotides are TGCGCCAGCAGCCAGGGGGGGGGATGGAACACTGAAGCTTTCTTT. Its translation: CASSQGGGWNTEAFF.

This clone has just a few counts. The same CDR3 is also encoded by other DNA sequences in this sample. This chain connects TRBV29-1 to TRBJ2-3, with 11 positions matching TRBD2. Germline V lookup: CDR1 SQVTM, CDR2 ANQGSEA. This CDR3 spans 14 amino acids. The V gene end was trimmed by 6 bases and the J gene end by 0 bases; junction bases not matched to a gene: 2. In DNA form, the CDR3 reads TGCAGCGTCCGGACTAGCGGGAGCACAGATACGCAGTATTTT. Its translation: CSVRTSGSTDTQYF.

V usage is TRBV6-1 and J usage is TRBJ2-7, with 8 bases matching TRBD2. Per the germline V gene, CDR1 is MNHNS and CDR2 is SASEGT. V lost 0 bases, J lost 5 bases, and 6 bases stayed unmatched. The CDR3 is 15 amino acids. The CDR3 coding sequence is TGTGCCAGCAGTGAAGCCCCAGCGGGAGTCCACGAGCAGTACTTC. This translates into CASSEAPAGVHEQYF.

The J gene is TRBJ1-1, the V gene TRBV2, with D uncertain. Per germline, CDR1 SNHLY and CDR2 FYNNEI. This CDR3 has 12 amino acids. V lost 4 bases and J lost 3, with 6 bases in between. The CDR3 reads CASSAVYTEAFF. CDR3 DNA sequence: TGTGCCAGCAGTGCGGTGTACACTGAAGCTTTCTTT.

CDR3 nucleotide sequence: TGTGCCAGCACTACGGACAGGGGATACGGAAAACTGTTTTTT. It yields the protein CASTTDRGYGKLFF. The rearrangement links TRBV28 to TRBJ1-4; 9 nucleotides line up with TRBD1. This CDR3 has 14 residues. The junction had 10 bases not matched to a gene; V was cut back by 7 bases and J by 10 bases. Germline V gene lookup returns CDR1 MDHEN and CDR2 SYDVKM.

The chain joins TRBV4-3 to TRBJ1-2; D unresolved. V lost 1 base and J 7 bases, leaving 10 bases between the germline ends. The CDR3 sequence is 13 residues long. Germline V gene data show CDR1 as LGHNA and CDR2 as YSLEER. The DNA for the CDR3 is TGCGCCAGCAGCCAAGCCGGGGTAGGTGGCTACACCTTC. Protein: CASSQAGVGGYTF.

This chain joins TRBV10-3 and TRBJ2-2; D possibly corresponds to TRBD2 (6 bases). Trimming took off 7 bases at V and 4 bases at J, with 10 bases between the two ends. Germline CDR1 ENHRY, CDR2 SYGVKD. This CDR3 has 13 amino acids. CDR3 sequence (DNA): TGTGCCATCACGGGAGACAGCACCGGGGAGCTGTTTTTT. This codes for CAITGDSTGELFF.

This sequence joins TRBV18 and TRBJ2-1; TRBD2 matches at 11 bases. The CDR3 has 16 amino acids. With V trimmed by 0 bases and J by 3 bases, 1 base remained unmatched. Looked up from germline, CDR1 is KGHSH and CDR2 is LQKENI. In nucleotides, the CDR3 is TGTGCCAGCTCACCACCGGGGACTAGCGGCTACAATGAGCAGTTCTTC. Protein: CASSPPGTSGYNEQFF.

The rearrangement uses TRBV7-2 and TRBJ2-1; 9 bases line up with TRBD2. The CDR3 totals 15 residues. Germline trimming cut 4 bases from V and 4 bases from J; bases unmatched to any gene: 5. The germline CDR1 and CDR2 sequences are SGHTA and FQGNSA. CDR3 coding DNA: TGTGCCAGCAGCTCCGCGGGGGGGGGATACAATGAGCAGTTCTTC. Its translation: CASSSAGGGYNEQFF.